This T cell receptor (beta chain) was recorded in a study of blood T cell repertoires in COVID-19 (dated by TCRdb to between 2020 and 2021). Context from the whole study: Samples from collaborators originated in the United States, Italy and Spain and spanned both the acute and convalescent phases of COVID-19. The sample metadata nearly always contained a de-identified subject ID, COVID-19 status, age in years and sex. The dataset comprised deeply sampled blood TCRbeta repertoires from subjects exposed to, actively infected with, or recovered from COVID-19. HLA class I and class II types, where available, came from metadata supplied by the sample provider rather than from assay-based typing. The prospective study material was composed of cDNA or gDNA derived from T cells, B-cell-depleted T cells, or PBMCs. A freely available public database, intended as a resource for researchers studying the immune response to SARS-CoV-2, is where the repertoires were released. Samples came from the ongoing ImmuneRACE study (first 160 participants) plus 1,254 subjects from 6 global collaborators. Overall study outcomes, separate from this receptor: How much clinical and demographic metadata was included differed by source and by participant, and the metadata was provided uncurated.

The collaborating institutions used their own protocols to collect whole blood in K2EDTA tubes. For TCRbeta analysis, collaborator samples were shipped as frozen whole blood, as isolated PBMCs, or as DNA extracted from either sample type. The immunoSEQ Assay, a bias-controlled multiplex PCR, was used to amplify TCRbeta CDR3 regions from genomic DNA. The source study handled its data this way. The number of nucleated cells in each sample was estimated from the amplification of reference gene primers within the assay. Sequence reads were collapsed and filtered to measure the absolute abundance of every unique TCRbeta CDR3 rearrangement. Productive Simpson clonality was computed per sample as the square root of Simpson's diversity index over productive rearrangements. Here the immuneACCESS table is served through TCRdb, limited to in-frame sequences with V and J called. Missing clones are a known gap in these copies; in checked studies unresolved V genes cover under half, and the rest lacks a known reason. Clone size and the V and J calls come from that table; the DNA yielded D and trimming. In this sample the table shows around 70,000 clones, roughly 87% of which occur a single time. The ten most abundant clones make up 25% to 35% of the sample.

Turning to this clone: The antigen it recognizes is unknown. No much larger clonotype is one base removed from it; base qualities were not supplied.

From its cysteine to its phenylalanine, the CDR3 spans 16 amino acids. The only DNA kept is the CDR3, 48 bases in frame from the first base. CDR1 and CDR2, per the germline V gene (reference sequence), are LGHDT and YNNKEL. Clipping removes 4 bases from V and 0 bases from J, with 3 as the unmatched junction base count. Sequencing was performed on peripheral blood. This receptor chain uses TRBV3-1 (or the pseudogene TRBV3-2) and TRBJ2-2, with 9 junctional bases fitting TRBD1. This TCR was recovered from a woman of 80 years or more with active or convalescent COVID-19. The sequenced DNA: TGTGCCAGCAGCCCACAGGGGGCCACGAACACCGGGGAGCTGTTTTTT. Its translation reads: CASSPQGATNTGELFF.